The 10 T cell receptor beta chains listed next were all sequenced from one sample in a study of blood T cell repertoires in COVID-19. Clones were read by immunoSEQ multiplex PCR, and TCRdb kept only the in-frame ones, dropping some. This table has some 300,000 clones, roughly nine tenths appearing once. The sample was PBMCs or T cells enriched from blood (not recorded which). These receptors all stem from a woman under 40 who had been exposed to COVID-19.

CDR3 sequence reads: CASSPTGSGNTIYF. CDR3 DNA sequence: TGTGCCAGCAGCCCGACGGGGTCTGGAAACACCATATATTTT. The chain uses TRBV11-2 and TRBJ1-3; no definite D call. CDR1 SGHAT and CDR2 FQNNGV come from the germline V gene. V shed 5 bases and J shed 1 base, with 9 bases lying between them. CDR3 size: 14 residues.

The genes are TRBV7-9 and TRBJ2-2; 8 bases fit TRBD1. The CDR3 length is 17 residues. Germline V CDR1 and CDR2: SEHNR, FQNEAQ (reference sequence). V lost 4 bases, J lost 2 bases, and 9 bases stayed unmatched. The CDR3 loop is CASSYKPGQANTGELFF. CDR3 coding DNA: TGTGCCAGCAGCTACAAACCGGGACAGGCAAACACCGGGGAGCTGTTTTTT.

V gene TRBV6-5 combines with J gene TRBJ1-1; tentative D call: TRBD1 (5 bases). CDR1 is MNHEY and CDR2 is SVGAGI in the germline V gene. The CDR3 has 14 residues. Trimming shortened V by 7 bases and J by 1 base, and 13 bases separated the two germline ends. The CDR3 DNA reads as TGTGCCAGCACCCTGCAGGGCCCGAACACTGAAGCTTTCTTT. This translates into CASTLQGPNTEAFF.

This clone has only one observation. The chain links TRBV18 to TRBJ2-1; 13 bases match TRBD2. Trimming cost V 2 bases and J 7 bases; bases outside gene matches: 5. In germline, CDR1 is KGHSH, CDR2 LQKENI. The CDR3 runs to 16 residues. The CDR3 sequence is CASSPGLAGAWNEQFF. The CDR3 nucleotides read TGTGCCAGCTCACCAGGACTAGCGGGGGCCTGGAATGAGCAGTTCTTC.

The chain joins TRBV12-3 or TRBV12-4 to TRBJ1-2, with no clear D. The CDR3 extends over 13 amino acids. V lost 1 base, J lost 4 bases, and 7 bases lay in between. Here the CDR3 DNA reads TGTGCCAGCAGTTTAGGTCCAGTCTATGGCTACACCTTC. Residues: CASSLGPVYGYTF.

This rearrangement joins TRBV5-1 to TRBJ1-6; 7 bases match TRBD1. V dropped 4 bases and J dropped 10; count of bases not matched to a gene: 23. This CDR3 comprises 19 residues. Germline V CDR1 and CDR2: SGHRS, YFSETQ. CDR3 coding DNA: TGCGCCAGCAGCCTGGCTCCTCTGACAGGGCTGGGATATCAATCACCCCTCCACTTT. It specifies CASSLAPLTGLGYQSPLHF.

The V call is TRBV5-4, the J call TRBJ1-1; D gene ambiguous. Trimming took 4 bases from V and 5 from J, leaving 18 bases between them. The CDR3 contains 15 residues. Germline V lookup: CDR1 SGHNT, CDR2 YYREEE (reference sequence). The CDR3 reads CASSTRLGGETEAFF. The DNA for the CDR3 is TGTGCCAGCAGCACGCGACTCGGAGGAGAAACTGAAGCTTTCTTT.

The gene calls are TRBV18 and TRBJ1-3; possible D gene TRBD1, 6 bases. Between the trimmed V and J ends, which lost 4 bases and 0 bases, there was a span of 10 bases. This CDR3 is 15 amino acids long. The germline gives CDR1 KGHSH, CDR2 LQKENI. The CDR3 loop is CASSQRTDSGNTIYF. CDR3 sequence (DNA): TGTGCCAGCTCACAAAGGACAGACTCTGGAAACACCATATATTTT.

The chain has TRBV3-1 (or the pseudogene TRBV3-2) and TRBJ2-4; perhaps TRBD2 as D (5 bases). The CDR3 covers 17 residues. CDR1 and CDR2 (germline): LGHDT, YNNKEL (reference sequence). V lost 1 base and J 6 bases, leaving 19 bases between the germline ends. The CDR3 sequence: CASSQVQSSRRINIQYF. CDR3 DNA sequence: TGTGCCAGCAGCCAAGTACAGTCTAGCAGGCGGATAAACATTCAGTACTTC.

This clone was counted once. The rearrangement links TRBV11-2 to TRBJ1-5; TRBD1 matches 8 bases. This CDR3 is 15 amino acids long. V lost 3 bases to trimming and J lost 6 bases; unmatched junction nucleotides: 7. CDR1 and CDR2 (germline): SGHAT, FQNNGV. The CDR3 sequence: CASSFATGGGQPQHF. The DNA for the CDR3 is TGTGCCAGCAGCTTTGCTACAGGGGGGGGTCAGCCCCAGCATTTT.